This T cell receptor beta chain came from a study of blood T cell repertoires in COVID-19. V was clipped by 7 bases and J by 3 bases; unmatched bases: 2. CDR1 is MDHEN, CDR2 SYDVKM, per germline. The CDR3 runs to 12 residues. Repertoires were generated with immunoSEQ multiplex PCR, while TCRdb's copy carries only in-frame clones and drops some. The table lists roughly 300,000 clones, around 87% of them singletons. The sequenced sample consisted of peripheral blood. This sequence joins TRBV28 and TRBJ2-7; 8 positions match TRBD2. The sequence came from a woman aged 50 to 65 who had recovered from COVID-19. The CDR3 protein is CASISGSYEQYF. In nucleotides, the CDR3 is TGTGCCAGCATAAGCGGGAGCTACGAGCAGTACTTC.